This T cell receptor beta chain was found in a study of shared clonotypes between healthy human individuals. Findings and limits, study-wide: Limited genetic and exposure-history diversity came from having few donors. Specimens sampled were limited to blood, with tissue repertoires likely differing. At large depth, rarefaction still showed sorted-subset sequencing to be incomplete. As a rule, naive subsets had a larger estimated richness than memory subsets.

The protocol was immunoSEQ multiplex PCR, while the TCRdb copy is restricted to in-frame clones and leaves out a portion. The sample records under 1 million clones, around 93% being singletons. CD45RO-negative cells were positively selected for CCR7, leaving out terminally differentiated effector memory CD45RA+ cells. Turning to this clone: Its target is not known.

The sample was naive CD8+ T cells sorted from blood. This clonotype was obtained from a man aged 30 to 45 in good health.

In DNA, the CDR3 is TGTGCCAGCAGCTCGGGAAATGAGCAGTTCTTC. Protein product: CASSSGNEQFF. This chain uses TRBV7-3 with TRBJ2-1; D is possibly TRBD2 (5 bases). Germline-derived CDR1 and CDR2 are SGHTA and FQGTGA. The CDR3 loop spans 11 amino acids. With 4 bases removed from V and 7 bases from J, the gap between germline ends came to 5 bases. Complete variable domain (other parts from reference TRBV7-3 and TRBJ2-1): GAGVSQTPSNKVTEKGKYVELRCDPISGHTALYWYRQSLGQGPEFLIYFQGTGAADDSGLPNDRFFAVRPEGSVSTLKIQRTERGDSAVYLCASSSGNEQFFGPGTRLTVL.